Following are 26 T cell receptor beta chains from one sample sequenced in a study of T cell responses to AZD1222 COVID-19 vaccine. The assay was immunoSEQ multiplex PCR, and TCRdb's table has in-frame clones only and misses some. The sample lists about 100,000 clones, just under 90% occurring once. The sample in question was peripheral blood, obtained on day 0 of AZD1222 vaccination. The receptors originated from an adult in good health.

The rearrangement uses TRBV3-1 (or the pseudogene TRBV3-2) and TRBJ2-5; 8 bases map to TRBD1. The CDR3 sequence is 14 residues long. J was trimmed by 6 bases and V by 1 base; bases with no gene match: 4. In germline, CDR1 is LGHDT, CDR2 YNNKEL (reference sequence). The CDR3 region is CASSQVDRAKTQYF. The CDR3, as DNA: TGTGCCAGCAGCCAAGTGGACAGGGCCAAGACCCAGTACTTC.

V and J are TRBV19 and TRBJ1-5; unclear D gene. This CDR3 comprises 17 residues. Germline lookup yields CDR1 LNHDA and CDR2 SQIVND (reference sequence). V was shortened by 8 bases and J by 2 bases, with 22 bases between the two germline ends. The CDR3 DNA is TGTGCCAGTGTAAGAAATTCCGGGGTTTTAGGCAATCAGCCCCAGCATTTT. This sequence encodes CASVRNSGVLGNQPQHF.

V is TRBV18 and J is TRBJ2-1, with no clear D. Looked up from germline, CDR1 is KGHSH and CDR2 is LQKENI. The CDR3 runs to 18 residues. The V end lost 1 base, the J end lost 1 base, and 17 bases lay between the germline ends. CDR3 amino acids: CASSPRPTTFPSYNEQFF. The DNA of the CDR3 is TGTGCCAGCTCACCACGTCCGACGACATTTCCTTCCTACAATGAGCAGTTCTTC. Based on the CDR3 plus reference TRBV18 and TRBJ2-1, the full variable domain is NAGVMQNPRHLVRRRGQEARLRCSPMKGHSHVYWYRQLPEEGLKFMVYLQKENIIDESGMPKERFSAEFPKEGPSILRIQQVVRGDSAAYFCASSPRPTTFPSYNEQFFGPGTRLTVL.

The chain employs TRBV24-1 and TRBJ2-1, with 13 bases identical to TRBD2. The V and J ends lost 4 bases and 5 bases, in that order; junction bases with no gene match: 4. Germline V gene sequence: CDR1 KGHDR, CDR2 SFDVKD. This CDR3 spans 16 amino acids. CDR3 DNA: TGTGCCACCAGTGAGGAGACTAGCGGGGGGAACAATGAGCAGTTCTTC. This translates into CATSEETSGGNNEQFF.

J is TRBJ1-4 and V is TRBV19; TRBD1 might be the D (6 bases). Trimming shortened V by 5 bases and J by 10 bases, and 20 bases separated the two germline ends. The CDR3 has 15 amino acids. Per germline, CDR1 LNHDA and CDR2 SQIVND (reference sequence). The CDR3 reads CASSSQTGIYGKLFF. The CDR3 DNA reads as TGTGCCAGTAGTTCCCAGACAGGTATTTATGGAAAACTGTTTTTT.

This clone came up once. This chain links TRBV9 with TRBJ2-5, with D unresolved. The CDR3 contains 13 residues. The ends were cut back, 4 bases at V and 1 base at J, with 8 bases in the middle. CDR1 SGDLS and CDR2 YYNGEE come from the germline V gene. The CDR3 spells CASSPVPQETQYF. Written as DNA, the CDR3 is TGTGCCAGCAGCCCGGTACCCCAAGAGACCCAGTACTTC.

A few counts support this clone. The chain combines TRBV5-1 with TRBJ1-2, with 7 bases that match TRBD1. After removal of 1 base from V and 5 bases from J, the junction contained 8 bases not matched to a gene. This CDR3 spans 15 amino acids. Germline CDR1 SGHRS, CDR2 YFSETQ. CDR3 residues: CASSLIPGGEYGYTF. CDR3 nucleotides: TGCGCCAGCAGCTTGATCCCAGGGGGAGAGTATGGCTACACCTTC.

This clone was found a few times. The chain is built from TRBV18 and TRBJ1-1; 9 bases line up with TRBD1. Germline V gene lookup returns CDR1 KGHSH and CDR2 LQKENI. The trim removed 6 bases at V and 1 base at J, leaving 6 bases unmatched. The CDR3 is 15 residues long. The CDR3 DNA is TGTGCCAGCTCCCCCGGGACAGGGACGAACACTGAAGCTTTCTTT. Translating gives CASSPGTGTNTEAFF.

The CDR3 sequence is CASSRGRFELFF. Here the CDR3 DNA reads TGTGCCAGCAGTAGGGGGCGATTCGAACTGTTTTTT. The rearrangement joins TRBV28 to TRBJ1-4; TRBD1 matches 7 bases. Germline assignment: CDR1 MDHEN and CDR2 SYDVKM. V dropped 5 bases and J dropped 12; count of bases not matched to a gene: 6. The CDR3 consists of 12 residues.

DNA of the CDR3: TGCGCCAGCAGCCTGGACAGGGCCTACGAGCAGTACTTC. Its translation is CASSLDRAYEQYF. V usage is TRBV5-1 and J usage is TRBJ2-7; 8 nucleotides line up with TRBD1. CDR3 size: 13 residues. Looked up from germline, CDR1 is SGHRS and CDR2 is YFSETQ. With V trimmed by 4 bases and J by 2 bases, 2 bases remained unmatched.

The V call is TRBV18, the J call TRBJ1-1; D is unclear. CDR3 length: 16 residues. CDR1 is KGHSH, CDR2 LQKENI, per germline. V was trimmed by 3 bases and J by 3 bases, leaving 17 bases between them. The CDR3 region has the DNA TGTGCCAGCTCACCGTCCCAACAGAGTGGGGACACTGAAGCTTTCTTT. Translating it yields CASSPSQQSGDTEAFF.

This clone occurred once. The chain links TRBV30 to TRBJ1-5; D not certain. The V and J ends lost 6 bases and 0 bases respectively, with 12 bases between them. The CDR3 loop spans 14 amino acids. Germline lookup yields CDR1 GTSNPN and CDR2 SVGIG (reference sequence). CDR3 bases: TGTGCCTGTAACACTCTTAATAGCAATCAGCCCCAGCATTTT. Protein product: CACNTLNSNQPQHF.

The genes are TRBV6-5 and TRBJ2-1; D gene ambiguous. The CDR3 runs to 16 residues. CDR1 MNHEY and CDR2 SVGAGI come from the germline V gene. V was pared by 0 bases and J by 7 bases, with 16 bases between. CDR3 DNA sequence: TGTGCCAGCAGTTACTCGGACCAGCCAGTATGGAATGAGCAGTTCTTC. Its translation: CASSYSDQPVWNEQFF.

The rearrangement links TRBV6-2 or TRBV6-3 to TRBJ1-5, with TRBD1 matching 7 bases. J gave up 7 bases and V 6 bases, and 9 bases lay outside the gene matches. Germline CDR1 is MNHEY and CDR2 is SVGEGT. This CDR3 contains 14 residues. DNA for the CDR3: TGTGCCAGCAGCCACCGACAGGGTCGGCAGCCCCAGCATTTT. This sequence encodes CASSHRQGRQPQHF.

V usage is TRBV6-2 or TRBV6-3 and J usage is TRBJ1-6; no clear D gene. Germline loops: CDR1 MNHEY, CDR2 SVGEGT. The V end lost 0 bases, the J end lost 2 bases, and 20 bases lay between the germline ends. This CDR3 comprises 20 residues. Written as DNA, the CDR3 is TGTGCCAGCAGTTACTCCCCCTCGGTTGGCGGGAGTACCTATAATTCACCCCTCCACTTT. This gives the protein CASSYSPSVGGSTYNSPLHF.

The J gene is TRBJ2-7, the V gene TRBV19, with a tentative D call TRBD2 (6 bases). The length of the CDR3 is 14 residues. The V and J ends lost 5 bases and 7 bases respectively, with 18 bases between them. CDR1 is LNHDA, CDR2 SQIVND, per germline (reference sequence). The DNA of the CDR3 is TGTGCCAGTAGTGACCCGGGACTGCTCCAAGAGCAGTACTTC. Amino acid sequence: CASSDPGLLQEQYF.

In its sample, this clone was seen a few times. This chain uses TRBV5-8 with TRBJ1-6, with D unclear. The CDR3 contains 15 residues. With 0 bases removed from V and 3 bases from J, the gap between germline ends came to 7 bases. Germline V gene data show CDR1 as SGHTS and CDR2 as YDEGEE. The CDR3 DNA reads TGTGCCAGCAGCTTGGAAGGGCTCTATAATTCACCCCTCCACTTT. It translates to CASSLEGLYNSPLHF.

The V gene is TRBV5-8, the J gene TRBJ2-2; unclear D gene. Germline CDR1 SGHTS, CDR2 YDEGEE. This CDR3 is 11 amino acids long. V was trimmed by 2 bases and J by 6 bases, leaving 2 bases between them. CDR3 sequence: CASSFAGELFF. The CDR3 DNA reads TGTGCCAGCAGCTTTGCCGGGGAGCTGTTTTTT. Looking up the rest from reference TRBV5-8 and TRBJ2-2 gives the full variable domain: EAGVTQSPTHLIKTRGQQATLRCSPISGHTSVYWYQQALGLGLQFLLWYDEGEERNRGNFPPRFSGRQFPNYSSELNVNALELEDSALYLCASSFAGELFFGEGSRLTVL.

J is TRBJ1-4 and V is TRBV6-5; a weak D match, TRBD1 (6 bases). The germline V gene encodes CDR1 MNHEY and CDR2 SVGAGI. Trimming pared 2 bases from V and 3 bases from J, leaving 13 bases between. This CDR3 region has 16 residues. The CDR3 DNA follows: TGTGCCAGCAGTTACGGGGGGGGCGTATCTAATGAAAAACTGTTTTTT. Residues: CASSYGGGVSNEKLFF.

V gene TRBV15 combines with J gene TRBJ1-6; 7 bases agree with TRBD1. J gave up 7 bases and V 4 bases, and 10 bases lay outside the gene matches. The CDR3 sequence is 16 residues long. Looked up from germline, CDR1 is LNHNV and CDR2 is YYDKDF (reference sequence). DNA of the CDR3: TGTGCCACCAGCAAAGACTTCCCGGGACAGAATTCACCCCTCCACTTT. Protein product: CATSKDFPGQNSPLHF.

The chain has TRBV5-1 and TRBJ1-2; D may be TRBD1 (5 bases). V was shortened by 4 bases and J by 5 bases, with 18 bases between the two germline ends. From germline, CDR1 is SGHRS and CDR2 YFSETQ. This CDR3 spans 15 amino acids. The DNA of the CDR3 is TGCGCCAGCAGCGCCACCCCCAGGGAATCGTATGGCTACACCTTC. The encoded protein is CASSATPRESYGYTF.

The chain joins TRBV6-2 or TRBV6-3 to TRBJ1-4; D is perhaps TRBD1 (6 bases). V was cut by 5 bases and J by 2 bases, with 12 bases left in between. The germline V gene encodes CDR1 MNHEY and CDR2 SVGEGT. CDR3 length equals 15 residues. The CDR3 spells CASSQGGRTNEKLFF. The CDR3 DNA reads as TGTGCCAGCAGTCAAGGGGGTCGGACTAATGAAAAACTGTTTTTT.

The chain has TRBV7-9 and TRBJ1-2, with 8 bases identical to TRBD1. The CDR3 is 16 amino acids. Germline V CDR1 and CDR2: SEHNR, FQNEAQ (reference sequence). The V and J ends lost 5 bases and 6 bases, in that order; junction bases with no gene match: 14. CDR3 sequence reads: CASSDQGQGPRHGYTF. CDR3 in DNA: TGTGCCAGCAGCGATCAAGGACAGGGTCCACGGCATGGCTACACCTTC.

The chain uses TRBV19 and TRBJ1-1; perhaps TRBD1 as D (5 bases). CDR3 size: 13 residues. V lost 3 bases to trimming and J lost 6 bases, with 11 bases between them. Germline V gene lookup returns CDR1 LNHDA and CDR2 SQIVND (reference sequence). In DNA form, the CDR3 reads TGTGCCAGTAGTATCGGCGGGGGGTCTGAAGCTTTCTTT. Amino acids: CASSIGGGSEAFF.

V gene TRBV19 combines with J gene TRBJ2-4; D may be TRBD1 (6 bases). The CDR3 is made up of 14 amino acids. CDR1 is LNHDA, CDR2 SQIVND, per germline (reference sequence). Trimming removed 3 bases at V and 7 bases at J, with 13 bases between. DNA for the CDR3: TGTGCCAGTAGTATGAGCGGCAGGGGTAACATTCAGTACTTC. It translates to CASSMSGRGNIQYF.

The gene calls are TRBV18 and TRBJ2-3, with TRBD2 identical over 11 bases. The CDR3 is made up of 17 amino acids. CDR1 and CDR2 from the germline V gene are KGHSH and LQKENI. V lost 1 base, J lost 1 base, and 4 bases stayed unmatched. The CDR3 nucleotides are TGTGCCAGCTCACCACGTCTAGCGGGGGGCCGCACAGATACGCAGTATTTT. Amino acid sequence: CASSPRLAGGRTDTQYF.